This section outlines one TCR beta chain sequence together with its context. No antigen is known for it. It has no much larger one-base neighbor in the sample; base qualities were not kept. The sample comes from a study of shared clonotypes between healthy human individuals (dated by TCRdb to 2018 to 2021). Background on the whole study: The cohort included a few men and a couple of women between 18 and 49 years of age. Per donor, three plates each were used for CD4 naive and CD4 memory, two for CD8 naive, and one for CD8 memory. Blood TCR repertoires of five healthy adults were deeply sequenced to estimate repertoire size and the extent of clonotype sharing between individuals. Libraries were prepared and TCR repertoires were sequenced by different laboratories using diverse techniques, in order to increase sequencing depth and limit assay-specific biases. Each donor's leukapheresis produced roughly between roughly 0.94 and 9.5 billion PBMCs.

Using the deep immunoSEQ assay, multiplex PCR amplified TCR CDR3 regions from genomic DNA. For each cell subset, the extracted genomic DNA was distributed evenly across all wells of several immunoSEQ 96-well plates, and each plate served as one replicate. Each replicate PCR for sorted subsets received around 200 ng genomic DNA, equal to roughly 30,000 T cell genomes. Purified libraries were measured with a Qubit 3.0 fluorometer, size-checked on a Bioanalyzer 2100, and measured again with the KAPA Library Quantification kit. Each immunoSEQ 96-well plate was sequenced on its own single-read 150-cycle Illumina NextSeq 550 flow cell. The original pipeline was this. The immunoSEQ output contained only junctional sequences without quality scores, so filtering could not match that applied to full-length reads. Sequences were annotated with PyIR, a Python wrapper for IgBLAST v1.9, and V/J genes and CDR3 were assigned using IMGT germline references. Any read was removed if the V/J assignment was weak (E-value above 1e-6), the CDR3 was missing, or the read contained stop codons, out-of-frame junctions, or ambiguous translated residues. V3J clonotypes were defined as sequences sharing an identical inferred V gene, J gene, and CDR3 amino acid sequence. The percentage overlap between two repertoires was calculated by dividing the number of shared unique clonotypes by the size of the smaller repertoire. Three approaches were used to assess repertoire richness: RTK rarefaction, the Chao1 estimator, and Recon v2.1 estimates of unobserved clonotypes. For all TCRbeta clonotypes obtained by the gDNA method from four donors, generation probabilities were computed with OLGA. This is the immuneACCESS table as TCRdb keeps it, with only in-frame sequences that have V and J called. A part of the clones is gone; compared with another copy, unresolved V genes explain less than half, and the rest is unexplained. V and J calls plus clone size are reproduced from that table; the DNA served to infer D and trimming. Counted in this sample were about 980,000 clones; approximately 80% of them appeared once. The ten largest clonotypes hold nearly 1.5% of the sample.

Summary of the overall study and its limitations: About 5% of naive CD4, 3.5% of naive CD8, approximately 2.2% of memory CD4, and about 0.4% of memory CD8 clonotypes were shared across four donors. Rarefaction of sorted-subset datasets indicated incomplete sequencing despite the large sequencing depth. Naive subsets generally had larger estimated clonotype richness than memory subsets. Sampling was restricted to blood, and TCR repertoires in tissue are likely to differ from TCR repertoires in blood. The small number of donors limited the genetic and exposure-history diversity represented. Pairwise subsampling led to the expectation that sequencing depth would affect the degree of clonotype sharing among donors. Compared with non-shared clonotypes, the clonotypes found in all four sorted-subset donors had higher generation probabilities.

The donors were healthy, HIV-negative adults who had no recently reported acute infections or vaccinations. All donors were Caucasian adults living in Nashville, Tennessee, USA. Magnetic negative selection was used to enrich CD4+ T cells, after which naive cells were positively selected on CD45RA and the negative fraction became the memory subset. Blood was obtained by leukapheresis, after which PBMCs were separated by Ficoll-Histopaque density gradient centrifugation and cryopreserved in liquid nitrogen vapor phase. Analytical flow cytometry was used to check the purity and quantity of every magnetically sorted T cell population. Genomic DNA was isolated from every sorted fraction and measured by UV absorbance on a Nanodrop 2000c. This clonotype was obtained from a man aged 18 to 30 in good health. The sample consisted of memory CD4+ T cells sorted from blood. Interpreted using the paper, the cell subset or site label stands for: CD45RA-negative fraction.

Read as DNA, the sequence is TGTGCCAGTAGACCTAGCGGGAGCACAGATACGCAGTATTTT. Its protein is CASRPSGSTDTQYF. The chain couples TRBV19 to TRBJ2-3, with 8 bases matching TRBD2. CDR1 and CDR2 (LNHDA, SQIVND) derive from the germline V gene (reference sequence). The CDR3 numbers 14 residues from cysteine through phenylalanine. The retained sequence is limited to the CDR3, 42 bases, with the frame set at the first base. Ends trimmed: V by 6 bases, J by 0 bases; bases unmatched to a gene: 2.